The clone carrying this T cell receptor beta chain has ten or more counts. The sample originates from a study of blood T cell repertoires in COVID-19. As for the study in general: Collection of acute and convalescent COVID-19 samples took place in the United States, Italy and Spain. Sources were T cells, B-cell-depleted T cells, or PBMCs; the material itself was cDNA or gDNA.

The CDR3 runs to 12 residues. V lost 5 bases and J lost 10, with 14 bases in between. In germline, CDR1 is SGHAT, CDR2 FQNNGV. Original data processing: Reference gene primers were amplified, and this amplification served to estimate nucleated cell counts. Measured with immunoSEQ multiplex PCR; TCRdb has only the in-frame clones, and not every one. That table furnishes V, J and clone size, whereas the DNA furnished D and trimming. Found here are hundreds of thousands of clones, about nine tenths of them singletons; the top ten hold roughly an eighth. Those enrolled in Seattle joined during active infection and were followed longitudinally afterward.

The TCR was taken from a woman between 50 and 59 years old with COVID-19, enrolled during active disease. The chain combines TRBV11-2 with TRBJ1-1, with a tentative D call TRBD1 (5 bases). Sequenced sample: peripheral blood. CDR3 residues: CASSASGGIAFF. The CDR3 nucleotides are TGTGCCAGCAGCGCTTCCGGGGGGATAGCTTTCTTT.